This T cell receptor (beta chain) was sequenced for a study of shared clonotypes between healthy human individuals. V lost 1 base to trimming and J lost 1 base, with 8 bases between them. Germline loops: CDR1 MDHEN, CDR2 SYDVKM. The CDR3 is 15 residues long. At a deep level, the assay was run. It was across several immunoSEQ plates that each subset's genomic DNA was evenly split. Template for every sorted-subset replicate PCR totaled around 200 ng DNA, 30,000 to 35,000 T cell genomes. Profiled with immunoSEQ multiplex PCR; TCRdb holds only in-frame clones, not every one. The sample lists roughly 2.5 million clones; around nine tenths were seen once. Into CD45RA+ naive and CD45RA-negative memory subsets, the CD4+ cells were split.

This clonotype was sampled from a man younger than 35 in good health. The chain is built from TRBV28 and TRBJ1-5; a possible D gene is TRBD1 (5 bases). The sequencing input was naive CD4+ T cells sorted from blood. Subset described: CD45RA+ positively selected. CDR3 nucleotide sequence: TGTGCCAGCAGTTTATCGGGGCGGAGCAATCAGCCCCAGCATTTT. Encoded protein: CASSLSGRSNQPQHF.